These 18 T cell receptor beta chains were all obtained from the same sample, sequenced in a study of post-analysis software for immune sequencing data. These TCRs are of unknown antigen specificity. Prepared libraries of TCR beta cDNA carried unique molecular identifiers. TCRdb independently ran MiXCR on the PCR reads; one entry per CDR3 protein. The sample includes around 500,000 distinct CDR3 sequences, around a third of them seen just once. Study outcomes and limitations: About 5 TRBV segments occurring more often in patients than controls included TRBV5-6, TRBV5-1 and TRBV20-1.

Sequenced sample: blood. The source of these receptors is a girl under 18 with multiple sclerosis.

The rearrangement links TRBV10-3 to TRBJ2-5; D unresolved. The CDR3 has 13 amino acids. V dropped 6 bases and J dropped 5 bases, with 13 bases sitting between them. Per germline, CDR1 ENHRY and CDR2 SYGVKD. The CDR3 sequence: CAIRAPSWETQYF. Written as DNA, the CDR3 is TGTGCCATCAGGGCCCCATCTTGGGAGACCCAGTACTTC.

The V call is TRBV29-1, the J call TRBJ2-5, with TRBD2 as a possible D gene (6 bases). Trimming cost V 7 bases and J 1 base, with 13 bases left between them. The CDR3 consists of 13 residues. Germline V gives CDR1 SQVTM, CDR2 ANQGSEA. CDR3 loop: CSARTTLQETQYF. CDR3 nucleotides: TGCAGCGCGCGGACTACGCTCCAAGAGACCCAGTACTTC.

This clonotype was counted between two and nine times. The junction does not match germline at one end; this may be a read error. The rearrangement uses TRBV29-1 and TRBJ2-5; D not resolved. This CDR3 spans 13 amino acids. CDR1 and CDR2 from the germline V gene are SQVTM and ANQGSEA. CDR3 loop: CSVAHRSQETQCF. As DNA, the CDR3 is TGCAGCGTCGCACACCGCTCCCAAGAGACCCAGTGCTTC.

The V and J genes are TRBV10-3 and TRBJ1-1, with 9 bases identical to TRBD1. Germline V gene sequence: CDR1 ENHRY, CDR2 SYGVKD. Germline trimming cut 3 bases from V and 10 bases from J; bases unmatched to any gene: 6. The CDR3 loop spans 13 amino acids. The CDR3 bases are TGTGCCATCAGTGACCGGGACAGGGCGGGAGCTTTCTTT. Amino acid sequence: CAISDRDRAGAFF.

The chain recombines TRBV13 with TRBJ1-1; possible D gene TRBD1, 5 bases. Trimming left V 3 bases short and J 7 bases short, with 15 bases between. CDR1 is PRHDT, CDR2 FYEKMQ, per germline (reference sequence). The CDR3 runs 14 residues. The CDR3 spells CASSFIQEGNEAFF. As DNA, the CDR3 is TGTGCCAGCAGCTTCATTCAGGAGGGGAATGAAGCTTTCTTT.

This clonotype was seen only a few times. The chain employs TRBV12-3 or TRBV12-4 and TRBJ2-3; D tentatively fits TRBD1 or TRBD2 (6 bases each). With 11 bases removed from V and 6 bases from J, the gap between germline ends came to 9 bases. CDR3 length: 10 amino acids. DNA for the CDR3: TGTGCCTCGGGGGCGGATACGCAGTATTTT. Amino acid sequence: CASGADTQYF.

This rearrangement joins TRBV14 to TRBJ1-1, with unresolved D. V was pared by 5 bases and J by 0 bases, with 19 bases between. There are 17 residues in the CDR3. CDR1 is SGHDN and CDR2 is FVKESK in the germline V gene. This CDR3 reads CASSLAPLGGVNTEAFF. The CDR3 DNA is TGTGCCAGCAGCTTGGCCCCCCTGGGAGGCGTGAACACTGAAGCTTTCTTT.

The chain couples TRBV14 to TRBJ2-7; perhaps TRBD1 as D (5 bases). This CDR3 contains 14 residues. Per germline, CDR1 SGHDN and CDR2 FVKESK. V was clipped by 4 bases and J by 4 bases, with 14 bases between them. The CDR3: CASSRSAGIYEQYF. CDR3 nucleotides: TGTGCCAGCAGCCGGTCTGCAGGGATTTACGAGCAGTACTTC.

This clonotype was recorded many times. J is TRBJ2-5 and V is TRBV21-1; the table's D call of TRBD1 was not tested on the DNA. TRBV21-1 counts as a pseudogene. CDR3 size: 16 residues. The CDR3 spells CASSKEPGQDQETQYF. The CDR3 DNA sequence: TGTGCCAGCAGCAAGGAACCGGGACAGGACCAAGAGACCCAGTACTTC.

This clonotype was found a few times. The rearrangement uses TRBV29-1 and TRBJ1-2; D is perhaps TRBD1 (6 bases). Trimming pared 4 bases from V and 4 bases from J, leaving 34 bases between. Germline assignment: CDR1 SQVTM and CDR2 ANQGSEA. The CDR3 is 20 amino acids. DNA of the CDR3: TGCAGCGTTGTTGGCACAGCCCCCGGGGGAACTTACAGGGATTCCTATGGCTACACCTTC. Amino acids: CSVVGTAPGGTYRDSYGYTF.

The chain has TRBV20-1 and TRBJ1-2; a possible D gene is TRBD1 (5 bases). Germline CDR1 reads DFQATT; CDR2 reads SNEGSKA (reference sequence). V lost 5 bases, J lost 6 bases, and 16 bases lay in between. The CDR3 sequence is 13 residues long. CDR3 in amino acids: CSADGGFHNGYTF. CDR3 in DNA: TGCAGTGCTGATGGGGGGTTCCATAATGGCTACACCTTC.

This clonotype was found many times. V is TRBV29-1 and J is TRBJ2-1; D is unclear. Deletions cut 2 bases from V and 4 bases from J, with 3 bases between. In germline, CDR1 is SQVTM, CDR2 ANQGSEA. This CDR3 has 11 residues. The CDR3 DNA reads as TGCAGCGTTGAATTGTACAATGAGCAGTTCTTC. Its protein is CSVELYNEQFF.

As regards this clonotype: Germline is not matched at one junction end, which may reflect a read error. As DNA, the CDR3 is TGTGCCAGCACACCCGACTTGAACATTGAAGCTTTCTTT. Translation gives CASTPDLNIEAFF. The V and J genes are TRBV28 and TRBJ1-1; D unclear. Germline-derived CDR1 and CDR2 are MDHEN and SYDVKM. The CDR3 is 13 amino acids.

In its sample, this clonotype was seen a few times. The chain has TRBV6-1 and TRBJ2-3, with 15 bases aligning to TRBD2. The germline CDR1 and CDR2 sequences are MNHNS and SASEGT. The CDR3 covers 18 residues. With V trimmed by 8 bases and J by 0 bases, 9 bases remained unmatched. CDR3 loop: CASGGLAGGRTSTDTQYF. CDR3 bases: TGTGCCAGCGGGGGACTAGCGGGGGGACGGACTAGCACAGATACGCAGTATTTT.

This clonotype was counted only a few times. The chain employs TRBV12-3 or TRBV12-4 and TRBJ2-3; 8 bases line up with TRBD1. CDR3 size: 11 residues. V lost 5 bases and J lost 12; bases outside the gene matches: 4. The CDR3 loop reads CASSPGGNQYF. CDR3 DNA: TGTGCCAGCAGTCCAGGGGGCAACCAGTATTTT.

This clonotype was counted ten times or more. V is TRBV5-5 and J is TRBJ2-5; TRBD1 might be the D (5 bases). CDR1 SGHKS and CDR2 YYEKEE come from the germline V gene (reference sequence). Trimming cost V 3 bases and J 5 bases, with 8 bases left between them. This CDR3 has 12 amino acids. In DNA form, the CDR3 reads TGTGCCAGCAGCTCCTCAGGGGAGACCCAGTACTTC. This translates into CASSSSGETQYF.

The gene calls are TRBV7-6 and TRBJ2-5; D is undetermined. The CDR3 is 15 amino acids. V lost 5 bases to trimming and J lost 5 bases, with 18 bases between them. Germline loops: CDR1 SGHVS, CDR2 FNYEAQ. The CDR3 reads CASSVPLSAGETQYF. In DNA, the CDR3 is TGTGCCAGCAGCGTCCCCTTGTCGGCCGGGGAGACCCAGTACTTC.

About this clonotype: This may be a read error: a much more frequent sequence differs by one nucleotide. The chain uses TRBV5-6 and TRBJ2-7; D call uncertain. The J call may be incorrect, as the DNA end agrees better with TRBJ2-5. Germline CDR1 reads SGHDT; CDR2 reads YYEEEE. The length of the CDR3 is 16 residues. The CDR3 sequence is CTSSLWTLGAKETQYF. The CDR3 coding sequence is TGTACCAGCAGCTTGTGGACCCTAGGAGCGAAAGAGACCCAGTACTTC.